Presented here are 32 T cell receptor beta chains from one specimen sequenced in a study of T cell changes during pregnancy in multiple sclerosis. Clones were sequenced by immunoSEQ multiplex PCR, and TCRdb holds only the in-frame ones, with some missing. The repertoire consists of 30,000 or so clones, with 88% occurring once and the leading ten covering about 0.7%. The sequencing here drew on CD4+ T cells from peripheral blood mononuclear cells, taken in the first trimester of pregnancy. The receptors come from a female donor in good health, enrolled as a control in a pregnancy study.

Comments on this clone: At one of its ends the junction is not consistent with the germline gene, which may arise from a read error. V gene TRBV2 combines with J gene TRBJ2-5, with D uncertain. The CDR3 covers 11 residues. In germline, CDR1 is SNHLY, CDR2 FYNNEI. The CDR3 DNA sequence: TGTGCCAGCAGTGACCAAAAGACCCAGTACTTC. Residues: CASSDQKTQYF.

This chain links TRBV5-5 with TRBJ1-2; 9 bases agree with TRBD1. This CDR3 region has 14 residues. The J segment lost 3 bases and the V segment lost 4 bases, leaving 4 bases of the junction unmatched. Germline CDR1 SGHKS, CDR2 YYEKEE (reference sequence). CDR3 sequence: CASSQQGAYYGYTF. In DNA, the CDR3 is TGTGCCAGCAGCCAACAGGGGGCTTACTATGGCTACACCTTC.

The DNA of the CDR3 is TGTGCCAGTAGTACCAGACGGGATCAGCCCCAGCATTTT. This sequence encodes CASSTRRDQPQHF. The chain is built from TRBV19 and TRBJ1-5, with D unresolved. Per germline, CDR1 LNHDA and CDR2 SQIVND (reference sequence). The CDR3 runs to 13 residues. The germline V and J ends were trimmed by 4 bases and 5 bases, with 9 bases remaining between them.

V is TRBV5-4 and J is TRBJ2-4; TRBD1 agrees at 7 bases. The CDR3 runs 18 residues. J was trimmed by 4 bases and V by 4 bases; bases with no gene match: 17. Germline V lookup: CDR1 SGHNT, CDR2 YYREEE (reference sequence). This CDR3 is CASSDLLYRTGGKNIQYF. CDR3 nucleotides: TGTGCCAGCAGCGACCTGCTTTACCGGACAGGTGGTAAAAACATTCAGTACTTC.

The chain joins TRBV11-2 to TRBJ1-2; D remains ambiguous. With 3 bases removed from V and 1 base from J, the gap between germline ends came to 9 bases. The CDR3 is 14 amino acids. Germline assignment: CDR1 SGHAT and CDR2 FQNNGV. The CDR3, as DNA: TGTGCCAGCAGCTTTTCCGGGGATAACTATGGCTACACCTTC. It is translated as CASSFSGDNYGYTF.

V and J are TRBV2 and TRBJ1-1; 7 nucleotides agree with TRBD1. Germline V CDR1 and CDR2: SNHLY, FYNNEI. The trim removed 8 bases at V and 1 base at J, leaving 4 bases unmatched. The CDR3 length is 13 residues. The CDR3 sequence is CASAGGQNTEAFF. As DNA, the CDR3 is TGTGCCAGCGCAGGGGGACAGAACACTGAAGCTTTCTTT.

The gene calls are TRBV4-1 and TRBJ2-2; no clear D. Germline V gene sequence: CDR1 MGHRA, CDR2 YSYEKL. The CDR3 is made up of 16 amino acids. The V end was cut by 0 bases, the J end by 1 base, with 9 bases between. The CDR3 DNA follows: TGCGCCAGCAGCCAAGAATCGTCAGGGAACACCGGGGAGCTGTTTTTT. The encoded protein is CASSQESSGNTGELFF.

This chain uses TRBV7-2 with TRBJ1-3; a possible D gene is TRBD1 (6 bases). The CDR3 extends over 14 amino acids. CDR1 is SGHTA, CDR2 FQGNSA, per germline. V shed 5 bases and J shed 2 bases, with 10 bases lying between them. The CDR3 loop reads CASSPQGAGNTIYF. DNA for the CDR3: TGTGCCAGCAGCCCACAGGGAGCTGGAAACACCATATATTTT.

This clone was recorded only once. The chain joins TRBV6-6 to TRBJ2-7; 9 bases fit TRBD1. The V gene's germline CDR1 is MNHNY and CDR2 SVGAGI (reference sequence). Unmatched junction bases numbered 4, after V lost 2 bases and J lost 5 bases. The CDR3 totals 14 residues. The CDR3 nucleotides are TGTGCCAGCAGTTACGGGGACAGGGTACACGAGCAGTACTTC. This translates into CASSYGDRVHEQYF.

The chain's CDR3 is CASSPLTGTHSGANVLTF. The CDR3 DNA reads TGTGCCAGCAGCCCCCTGACAGGAACCCACTCTGGGGCCAACGTCCTGACTTTC. The V and J genes are TRBV7-6 and TRBJ2-6, with D perhaps matching TRBD1 (6 bases). The germline V gene has CDR1 SGHVS and CDR2 FNYEAQ. Trimming removed 5 bases at V and 0 bases at J, with 17 bases between. The CDR3 is made up of 18 amino acids.

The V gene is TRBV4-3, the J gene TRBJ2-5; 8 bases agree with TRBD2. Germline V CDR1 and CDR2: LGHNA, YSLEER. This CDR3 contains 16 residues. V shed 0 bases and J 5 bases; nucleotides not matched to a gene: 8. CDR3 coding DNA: TGCGCCAGCAGCCAAGAGATCCGGGGGGGCGGGGAGACCCAGTACTTC. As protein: CASSQEIRGGGETQYF.

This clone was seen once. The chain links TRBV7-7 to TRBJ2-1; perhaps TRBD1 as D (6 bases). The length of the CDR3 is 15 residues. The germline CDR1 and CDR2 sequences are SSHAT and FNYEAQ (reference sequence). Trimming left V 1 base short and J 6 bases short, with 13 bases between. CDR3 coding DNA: TGTGCCAGCAGCTTAGGTATAGGGACAACCAATGAGCAGTTCTTC. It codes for CASSLGIGTTNEQFF.

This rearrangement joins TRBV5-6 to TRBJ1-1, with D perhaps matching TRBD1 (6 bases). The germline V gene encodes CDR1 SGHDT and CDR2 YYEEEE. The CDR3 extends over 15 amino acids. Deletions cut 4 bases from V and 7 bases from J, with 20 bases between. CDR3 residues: CASSGTGYYLGEAFF. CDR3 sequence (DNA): TGTGCCAGCAGCGGAACAGGGTATTATTTAGGTGAAGCTTTCTTT.

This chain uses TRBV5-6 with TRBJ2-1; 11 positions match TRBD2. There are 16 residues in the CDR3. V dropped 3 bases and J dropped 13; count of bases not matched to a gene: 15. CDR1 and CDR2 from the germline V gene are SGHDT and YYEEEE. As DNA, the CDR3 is TGTGCCAGCAGCTCCCTTGGGGTAGCGGGGGGGCTTCACCAGTTCTTC. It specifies CASSSLGVAGGLHQFF.

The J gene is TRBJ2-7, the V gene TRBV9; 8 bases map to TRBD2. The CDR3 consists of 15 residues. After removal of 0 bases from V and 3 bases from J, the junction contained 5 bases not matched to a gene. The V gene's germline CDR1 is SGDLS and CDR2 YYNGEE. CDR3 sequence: CASSVAPAGDYEQYF. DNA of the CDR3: TGTGCCAGCAGCGTAGCGCCAGCGGGGGACTACGAGCAGTACTTC. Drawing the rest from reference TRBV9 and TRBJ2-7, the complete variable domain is DSGVTQTPKHLITATGQRVTLRCSPRSGDLSVYWYQQSLDQGLQFLIQYYNGEERAKGNILERFSAQQFPDLHSELNLSSLELGDSALYFCASSVAPAGDYEQYFGPGTRLTVT.

The CDR3 reads CASSLGTSGEETQYF. The DNA of the CDR3 is TGTGCCAGCAGCCTAGGGACTAGCGGGGAAGAGACCCAGTACTTC. J is TRBJ2-5 and V is TRBV5-8; 13 bases are a match to TRBD2. Trimming removed 4 bases from V and 3 bases from J; junction bases left unmatched: 3. The CDR3 has 15 residues. The V gene's germline CDR1 is SGHTS and CDR2 YDEGEE. Using reference TRBV5-8 and TRBJ2-5 for the parts outside the CDR3, the full variable domain is EAGVTQSPTHLIKTRGQQATLRCSPISGHTSVYWYQQALGLGLQFLLWYDEGEERNRGNFPPRFSGRQFPNYSSELNVNALELEDSALYLCASSLGTSGEETQYFGPGTRLLVL.

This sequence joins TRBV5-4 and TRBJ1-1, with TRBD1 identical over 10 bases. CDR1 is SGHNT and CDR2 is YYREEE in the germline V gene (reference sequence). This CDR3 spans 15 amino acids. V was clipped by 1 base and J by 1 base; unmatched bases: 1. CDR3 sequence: CASSLWDRGNTEAFF. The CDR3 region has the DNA TGTGCCAGCAGCTTGTGGGACAGGGGGAACACTGAAGCTTTCTTT.

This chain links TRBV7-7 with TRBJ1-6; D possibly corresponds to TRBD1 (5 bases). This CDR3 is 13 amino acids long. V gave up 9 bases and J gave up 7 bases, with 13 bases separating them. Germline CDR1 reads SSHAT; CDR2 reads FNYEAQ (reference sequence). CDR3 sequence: CARVQGPNSPLHF. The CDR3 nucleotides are TGTGCCAGGGTCCAGGGCCCAAATTCACCCCTCCACTTT.

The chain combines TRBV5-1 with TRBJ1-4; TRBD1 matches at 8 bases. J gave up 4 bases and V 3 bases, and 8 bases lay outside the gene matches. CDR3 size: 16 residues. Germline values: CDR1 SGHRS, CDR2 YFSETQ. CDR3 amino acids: CASSSDRTGFNEKLFF. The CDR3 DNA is TGCGCCAGCAGCTCCGATCGGACAGGGTTTAATGAAAAACTGTTTTTT. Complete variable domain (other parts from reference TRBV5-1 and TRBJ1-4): KAGVTQTPRYLIKTRGQQVTLSCSPISGHRSVSWYQQTPGQGLQFLFEYFSETQRNKGNFPGRFSGRQFSNSRSEMNVSTLELGDSALYLCASSSDRTGFNEKLFFGSGTQLSVL.

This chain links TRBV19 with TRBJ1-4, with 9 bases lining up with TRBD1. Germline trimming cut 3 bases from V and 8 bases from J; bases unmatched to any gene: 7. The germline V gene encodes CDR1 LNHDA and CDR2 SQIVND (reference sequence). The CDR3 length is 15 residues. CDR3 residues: CASSMSGQGREKLFF. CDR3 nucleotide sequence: TGTGCCAGTAGTATGTCGGGACAGGGTCGAGAAAAACTGTTTTTT.

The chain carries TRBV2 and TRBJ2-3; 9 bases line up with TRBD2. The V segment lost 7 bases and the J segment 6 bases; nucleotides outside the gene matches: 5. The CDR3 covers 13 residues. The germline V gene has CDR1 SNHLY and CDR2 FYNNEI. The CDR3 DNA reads TGTGCCAGCAATAGCGGGGGCAGGGATACGCAGTATTTT. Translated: CASNSGGRDTQYF.

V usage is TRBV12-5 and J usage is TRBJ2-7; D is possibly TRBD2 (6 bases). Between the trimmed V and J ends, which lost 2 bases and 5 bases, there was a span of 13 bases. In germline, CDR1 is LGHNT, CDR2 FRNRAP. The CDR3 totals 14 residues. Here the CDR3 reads CASGLSGRLDEQYF. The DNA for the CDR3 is TGTGCTAGTGGTTTGTCAGGGAGGTTGGACGAGCAGTACTTC.

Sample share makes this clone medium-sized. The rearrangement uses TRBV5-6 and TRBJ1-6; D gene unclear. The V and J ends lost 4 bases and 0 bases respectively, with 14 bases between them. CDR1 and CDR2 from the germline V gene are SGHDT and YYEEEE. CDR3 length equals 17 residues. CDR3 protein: CASSPWAKLSYNSPLHF. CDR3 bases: TGTGCCAGCAGCCCCTGGGCCAAACTCTCCTATAATTCACCCCTCCACTTT.

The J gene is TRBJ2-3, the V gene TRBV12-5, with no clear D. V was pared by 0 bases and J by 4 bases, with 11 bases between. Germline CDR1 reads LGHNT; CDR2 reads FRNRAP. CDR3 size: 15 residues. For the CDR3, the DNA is TGTGCTAGTGGTTTGGTACTCCGGCAGGCAGATACGCAGTATTTT. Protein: CASGLVLRQADTQYF.

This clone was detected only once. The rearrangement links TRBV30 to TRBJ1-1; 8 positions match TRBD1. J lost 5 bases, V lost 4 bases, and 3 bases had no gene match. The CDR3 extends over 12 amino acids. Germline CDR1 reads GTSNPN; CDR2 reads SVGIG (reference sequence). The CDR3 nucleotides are TGTGCCTGGACTACAGGGGGAACTGAAGCTTTCTTT. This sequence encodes CAWTTGGTEAFF.

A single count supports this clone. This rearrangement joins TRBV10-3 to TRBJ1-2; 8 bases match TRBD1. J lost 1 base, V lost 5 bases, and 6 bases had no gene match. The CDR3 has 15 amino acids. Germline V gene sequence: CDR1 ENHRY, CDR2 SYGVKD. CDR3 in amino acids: CAISIRTGSNYGYTF. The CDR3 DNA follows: TGTGCCATCAGTATCCGGACAGGGAGTAACTATGGCTACACCTTC.

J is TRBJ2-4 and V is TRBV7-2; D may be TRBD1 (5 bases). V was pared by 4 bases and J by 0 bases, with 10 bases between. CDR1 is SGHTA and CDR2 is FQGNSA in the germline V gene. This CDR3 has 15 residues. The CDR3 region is CASSSRQLAKNIQYF. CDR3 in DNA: TGTGCCAGCAGCTCAAGACAGTTAGCCAAAAACATTCAGTACTTC.

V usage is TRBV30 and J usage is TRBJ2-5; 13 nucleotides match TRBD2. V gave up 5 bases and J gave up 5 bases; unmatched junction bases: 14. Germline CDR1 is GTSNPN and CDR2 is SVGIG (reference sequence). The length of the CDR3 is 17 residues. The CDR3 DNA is TGTGCCTGGGGGGGGACTAGCGGGACCTCCGGGGGCGAGACCCAGTACTTC. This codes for CAWGGTSGTSGGETQYF. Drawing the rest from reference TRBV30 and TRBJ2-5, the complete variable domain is SQTIHQWPATLVQPVGSPLSLECTVEGTSNPNLYWYRQAAGRGLQLLFYSVGIGQISSEVPQNLSASRPQDRQFILSSKKLLLSDSGFYLCAWGGTSGTSGGETQYFGPGTRLLVL.

The CDR3 region has the DNA TGCGCCAGCAGCTTGGACACAGGCCTCTCCTACGAGCAGTACTTC. The encoded protein is CASSLDTGLSYEQYF. The gene calls are TRBV5-1 and TRBJ2-7; D might be TRBD1 (5 bases). This CDR3 is 15 amino acids long. CDR1 and CDR2 from the germline V gene are SGHRS and YFSETQ. V lost 0 bases to trimming and J lost 0 bases, with 10 bases between them.

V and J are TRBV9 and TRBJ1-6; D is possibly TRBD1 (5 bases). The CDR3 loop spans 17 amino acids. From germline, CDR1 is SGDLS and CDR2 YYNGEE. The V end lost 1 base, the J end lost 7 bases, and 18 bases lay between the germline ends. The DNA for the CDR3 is TGTGCCAGCAGCGTAAACCCCCATGGGGGGGAAAATTCACCCCTCCACTTT. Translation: CASSVNPHGGENSPLHF. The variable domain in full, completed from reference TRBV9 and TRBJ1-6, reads DSGVTQTPKHLITATGQRVTLRCSPRSGDLSVYWYQQSLDQGLQFLIQYYNGEERAKGNILERFSAQQFPDLHSELNLSSLELGDSALYFCASSVNPHGGENSPLHFGNGTRLTVT.

The CDR3 reads CASSSSGGLEETQYF. The CDR3, as DNA: TGCGCCAGCAGCTCTAGCGGGGGCCTAGAAGAGACCCAGTACTTC. The rearrangement joins TRBV5-1 to TRBJ2-5; 10 bases match TRBD2. The CDR3 spans 15 residues. The V gene's germline CDR1 is SGHRS and CDR2 YFSETQ. J gave up 3 bases and V 3 bases, and 5 bases lay outside the gene matches.

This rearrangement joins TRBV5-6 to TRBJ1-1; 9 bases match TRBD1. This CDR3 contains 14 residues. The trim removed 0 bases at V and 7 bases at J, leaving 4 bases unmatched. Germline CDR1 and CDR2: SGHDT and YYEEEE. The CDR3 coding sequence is TGTGCCAGCAGCTTGGACAGGGGGCGCGGTGAAGCTTTCTTT. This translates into CASSLDRGRGEAFF.